Below, 20 T cell receptor beta chains from the same sample are listed, as sequenced in a study of shared clonotypes between healthy human individuals. Profiling relied on immunoSEQ multiplex PCR, and the TCRdb table lists in-frame clones only, not all of them. Of 1,400,000 or so clones listed, approximately 98.5% are singletons. The sequencing input was naive CD4+ T cells sorted from blood. Subset of the sample: CD45RA+ positively selected. These receptors all come from a man aged 25 to 40 in good health.

The rearrangement joins TRBV5-1 to TRBJ2-7; a possible D gene is TRBD2 (5 bases). CDR3 size: 14 residues. Germline V gene data show CDR1 as SGHRS and CDR2 as YFSETQ. V lost 3 bases and J 6 bases, leaving 16 bases between the germline ends. In DNA, the CDR3 is TGCGCCAGCAGCTCCGAGGGTGGGCCTTCCGAGCAGTACTTC. It specifies CASSSEGGPSEQYF.

This clone was counted once. The chain has TRBV7-7 and TRBJ2-5; a weak D match, TRBD1 (6 bases). V was shortened by 1 base and J by 4 bases, with 10 bases between the two germline ends. Germline assignment: CDR1 SSHAT and CDR2 FNYEAQ (reference sequence). This CDR3 is 14 amino acids long. CDR3 amino acids: CASSLGGRVETQYF. The DNA for the CDR3 is TGTGCCAGCAGCTTAGGGGGGCGCGTAGAGACCCAGTACTTC. The full variable domain, in which reference TRBV7-7 and TRBJ2-5 provide the parts outside the CDR3, is GAGVSQSPRYKVTKRGQDVTLRCDPISSHATLYWYQQALGQGPEFLTYFNYEAQPDKSGLPSDRFSAERPEGSISTLTIQRTEQRDSAMYRCASSLGGRVETQYFGPGTRLLVL.

As for this clone: The same CDR3 also results from other DNA sequences found in this sample. This chain joins TRBV18 and TRBJ1-5; D perhaps matches TRBD1 (6 bases). In germline, CDR1 is KGHSH, CDR2 LQKENI. The CDR3 has 12 residues. The V gene lost 6 bases and the J gene lost 5 bases, with 8 bases spanning the gap. CDR3 region: CASSKGDQPQHF. In nucleotides, the CDR3 is TGTGCCAGCTCCAAGGGGGATCAGCCCCAGCATTTT. Full variable domain (rest looked up from reference TRBV18 and TRBJ1-5): NAGVMQNPRHLVRRRGQEARLRCSPMKGHSHVYWYRQLPEEGLKFMVYLQKENIIDESGMPKERFSAEFPKEGPSILRIQQVVRGDSAAYFCASSKGDQPQHFGDGTRLSIL.

This sequence joins TRBV9 and TRBJ2-1; the match to TRBD2 covers 8 bases. This CDR3 spans 18 amino acids. V lost 3 bases to trimming and J lost 1 base; unmatched junction nucleotides: 12. CDR1 and CDR2 from the germline V gene are SGDLS and YYNGEE. The CDR3 spells CASSASGGREISYNEQFF. The CDR3 region has the DNA TGTGCCAGCAGCGCTTCGGGGGGGCGAGAAATATCCTACAATGAGCAGTTCTTC.

This clone was seen once. The rearrangement joins TRBV29-1 to TRBJ2-7; TRBD1 agrees at 11 bases. CDR3 length: 12 residues. CDR1 is SQVTM and CDR2 is ANQGSEA in the germline V gene. Trimming cost V 4 bases and J 11 bases; bases outside gene matches: 7. The chain's CDR3 is CSVGGTGGIKYF. The CDR3, as DNA: TGCAGCGTTGGCGGGACAGGGGGAATTAAGTACTTC.

The chain uses TRBV9 and TRBJ2-6; maybe TRBD1 (6 bases). Germline CDR1 is SGDLS and CDR2 is YYNGEE. With 1 base removed from V and 2 bases from J, the gap between germline ends came to 16 bases. This CDR3 spans 18 amino acids. The DNA for the CDR3 is TGTGCCAGCAGCGTAACCAACAGGGCTCTCCCTGGGGCCAACGTCCTGACTTTC. As protein: CASSVTNRALPGANVLTF.

This chain links TRBV28 with TRBJ2-1, with 8 bases lining up with TRBD2. V was clipped by 6 bases and J by 10 bases; unmatched bases: 5. Germline values: CDR1 MDHEN, CDR2 SYDVKM. The CDR3 sequence is 12 residues long. CDR3 DNA: TGTGCCAGCAGAAGTAGCGGGAAAGAGCAGTTCTTC. As protein: CASRSSGKEQFF.

The CDR3 region is CASSLALGETGELFF. In DNA, the CDR3 is TGTGCCAGCAGCTTAGCGCTGGGGGAGACCGGGGAGCTGTTTTTT. The chain combines TRBV7-2 with TRBJ2-2; the D gene could be TRBD1 or TRBD2 (5 bases each). The V gene lost 0 bases and the J gene lost 5 bases, with 10 bases spanning the gap. CDR1 is SGHTA and CDR2 is FQGNSA in the germline V gene. This CDR3 has 15 amino acids.

The rearrangement joins TRBV7-2 to TRBJ2-2; D remains unclear. Between the trimmed V and J ends, which lost 0 bases and 0 bases, there was a span of 8 bases. This CDR3 contains 16 residues. Germline V lookup: CDR1 SGHTA, CDR2 FQGNSA. The chain's CDR3 is CASSLAGRSNTGELFF. In DNA form, the CDR3 reads TGTGCCAGCAGCTTAGCCGGCAGATCGAACACCGGGGAGCTGTTTTTT.

The chain couples TRBV5-4 to TRBJ1-1; no clear D gene. The CDR3 runs 12 residues. Trimming left V 4 bases short and J 8 bases short, with 12 bases between. Per the germline V gene, CDR1 is SGHNT and CDR2 is YYREEE (reference sequence). CDR3 coding DNA: TGTGCCAGCAGCCTCCACGGCTTGGAAGCTTTCTTT. Amino acids: CASSLHGLEAFF. Full variable domain (missing parts from reference TRBV5-4 and TRBJ1-1): ETGVTQSPTHLIKTRGQQVTLRCSSQSGHNTVSWYQQALGQGPQFIFQYYREEENGRGNFPPRFSGLQFPNYSSELNVNALELDDSALYLCASSLHGLEAFFGQGTRLTVV.

This chain joins TRBV18 and TRBJ1-4, with TRBD1 matching 11 bases. Germline V gene sequence: CDR1 KGHSH, CDR2 LQKENI. The length of the CDR3 is 16 residues. With 3 bases clipped from V and 2 bases from J, the junction kept 2 bases outside the gene matches. The CDR3 sequence is CASSPRDRGTNEKLFF. Here the CDR3 DNA reads TGTGCCAGCTCACCTCGGGACAGGGGGACTAATGAAAAACTGTTTTTT.

V and J are TRBV7-2 and TRBJ1-2; D unclear. Germline V gene data show CDR1 as SGHTA and CDR2 as FQGNSA. CDR3 size: 15 residues. V was shortened by 4 bases and J by 7 bases, with 19 bases between the two germline ends. The CDR3 region has the DNA TGTGCCAGCAGCTGGGAAGGTACCCTGACTATTGGCTACACCTTC. Translation: CASSWEGTLTIGYTF. The full variable domain, in which reference TRBV7-2 and TRBJ1-2 provide the parts outside the CDR3, is GAGVSQSPSNKVTEKGKDVELRCDPISGHTALYWYRQSLGQGLEFLIYFQGNSAPDKSGLPSDRFSAERTGGSVSTLTIQRTQQEDSAVYLCASSWEGTLTIGYTFGSGTRLTVV.

With respect to this clone: The sample carries other DNA sequences with the same CDR3. V gene TRBV18 combines with J gene TRBJ1-1; D gene unclear. Between the trimmed V and J ends, which lost 3 bases and 2 bases, there was a span of 7 bases. CDR3 length equals 13 residues. Germline CDR1 reads KGHSH; CDR2 reads LQKENI. The chain's CDR3 is CASSPTLNTEAFF. The CDR3 DNA follows: TGTGCCAGCTCACCGACTCTCAACACTGAAGCTTTCTTT.

This chain joins TRBV5-1 and TRBJ2-7, with 9 bases aligning to TRBD1. Trimming cost V 4 bases and J 6 bases; bases outside gene matches: 5. There are 13 residues in the CDR3. The germline V gene has CDR1 SGHRS and CDR2 YFSETQ. CDR3 protein: CASSTGTGTEQYF. CDR3 in DNA: TGCGCCAGCAGCACGGGGACAGGGACCGAGCAGTACTTC.

The chain has TRBV6-6 and TRBJ2-5; a weak D match, TRBD2 (5 bases). From germline, CDR1 is MNHNY and CDR2 SVGAGI (reference sequence). V lost 4 bases and J lost 3, with 12 bases in between. The length of the CDR3 is 14 residues. The DNA of the CDR3 is TGTGCCAGCAGTTTGTGGAGGTACAAAGAGACCCAGTACTTC. Its translation is CASSLWRYKETQYF.

This clone has just one count. The chain combines TRBV20-1 with TRBJ2-1, with a possible D match to TRBD2 (6 bases). This CDR3 contains 11 residues. CDR1 and CDR2 (germline): DFQATT, SNEGSKA (reference sequence). Trimming took 6 bases from V and 9 from J, leaving 12 bases between them. The CDR3 region has the DNA TGCAGTGCCGAACGGGGGATTGAGCAGTTCTTC. Residues: CSAERGIEQFF.

This rearrangement joins TRBV10-2 to TRBJ2-7; 7 bases agree with TRBD2. CDR1 WSHSY and CDR2 SAAADI come from the germline V gene. V lost 5 bases, J lost 6 bases, and 7 bases stayed unmatched. This CDR3 comprises 13 residues. The CDR3 protein is CASSPTGEGEQYF. Written as DNA, the CDR3 is TGCGCCAGCAGTCCGACGGGGGAGGGCGAGCAGTACTTC.

This clone showed up just once. The rearrangement uses TRBV7-2 and TRBJ2-1; D unclear. Germline V gene lookup returns CDR1 SGHTA and CDR2 FQGNSA. The ends were cut back, 5 bases at V and 13 bases at J, with 15 bases in the middle. The CDR3 is made up of 12 amino acids. CDR3 nucleotide sequence: TGTGCCAGCAGCCTATCTGGGCCCGTCCAGTTCTTC. Translating it yields CASSLSGPVQFF.

The V gene is TRBV29-1, the J gene TRBJ2-2, with 7 bases identical to TRBD1. Germline V gene sequence: CDR1 SQVTM, CDR2 ANQGSEA. The ends lost 5 bases at V and 6 bases at J; junction bases unmatched: 9. CDR3 size: 14 residues. CDR3 residues: CSVRETGDPGELFF. As DNA, the CDR3 is TGCAGCGTTCGTGAAACAGGGGATCCCGGGGAGCTGTTTTTT.

V is TRBV11-3 and J is TRBJ2-5; D gene unclear. This CDR3 is 15 amino acids long. CDR1 is SGHNT and CDR2 is YENEEA in the germline V gene. V lost 0 bases and J lost 4, with 12 bases in between. CDR3 sequence: CASSLDSLNGETQYF. CDR3 in DNA: TGTGCCAGCAGCTTAGACAGTCTTAATGGAGAGACCCAGTACTTC.